The 11 T cell receptor beta chains below come from one sample, sequenced in a study of Ad26.COV2.S vaccination and SARS-CoV-2 variants (dated by TCRdb to the early 2020s). This specimen's treatment or condition label, interpreted: roughly 20 received Ad26.COV2.S at low or high dose, single or two shots; roughly 5 received placebo; per-sample allocation not given. Repertoires of vaccine and placebo recipients were sequenced from samples collected on day 63 after the first injection. Libraries were prepared through the immunoSEQ multiplex PCR assay. Not all clones reach the TCRdb copy of this immuneACCESS table, which keeps in-frame sequences only. Checked studies attribute under half of the gap to unresolved V genes and leave the rest unexplained. The sample table records about 680,000 clones; approximately 88% of these occur just once. Of the sample, about 1.5% falls within the top ten clones. The starting material was peripheral blood, obtained in a trial of Ad26.COV2.S vaccine versus placebo. The source is a person aged 18-65 years who received the Ad26.COV2.S COVID-19 vaccine or a placebo.

This chain connects TRBV6-6 to TRBJ2-1; a weak D match, TRBD2 (6 bases). Looked up from germline, CDR1 is MNHNY and CDR2 is SVGAGI (reference sequence). The CDR3 covers 12 residues. Trimming stripped 7 bases from V and 6 bases from J, with 10 bases between. DNA of the CDR3: TGTGCCAGCATGACTAGTATCAATGAGCAGTTCTTC. Protein sequence: CASMTSINEQFF.

The chain employs TRBV20-1 and TRBJ1-4; D ambiguous. The length of the CDR3 is 11 residues. Trimming took 6 bases from V and 4 from J, leaving 6 bases between them. Germline V CDR1 and CDR2: DFQATT, SNEGSKA (reference sequence). For the CDR3, the DNA is TGCAGTGCCCCCAGTAATGAAAAACTGTTTTTT. Encoded protein: CSAPSNEKLFF.

On this clone: The sample contains more than one DNA sequence encoding this CDR3. This chain links TRBV12-3 or TRBV12-4 with TRBJ1-5; no definite D call. The CDR3 loop spans 13 amino acids. The V and J ends lost 6 bases and 1 base respectively, with 7 bases between them. CDR3 loop: CASSLRSNQPQHF. The CDR3 DNA reads as TGTGCCAGCAGCCTAAGGAGCAATCAGCCCCAGCATTTT.

The V call is TRBV6-5, the J call TRBJ2-1, with 8 positions matching TRBD1. This CDR3 has 15 residues. CDR1 MNHEY and CDR2 SVGAGI come from the germline V gene. The V and J ends lost 7 bases and 0 bases, in that order; junction bases with no gene match: 5. The CDR3 spells CASTGRGPSYNEQFF. The CDR3 coding sequence is TGTGCCAGCACCGGCAGGGGGCCCTCCTACAATGAGCAGTTCTTC.

The V call is TRBV6-2 or TRBV6-3, the J call TRBJ1-4; D remains ambiguous. The CDR3 loop spans 12 amino acids. Trimming pared 2 bases from V and 8 bases from J, leaving 6 bases between. Germline V lookup: CDR1 MNHEY, CDR2 SVGEGT. CDR3 DNA sequence: TGTGCCAGCAGTTACAGCGGCGAAAAACTGTTTTTT. It translates to CASSYSGEKLFF.

A word on this clone: Other nucleotide sequences from this sample produce the same CDR3. The V call is TRBV30, the J call TRBJ2-7; no firm D call. CDR3 length equals 11 residues. Germline lookup yields CDR1 GTSNPN and CDR2 SVGIG (reference sequence). The ends were cut back, 0 bases at V and 4 bases at J, with 4 bases in the middle. This chain's CDR3 is CAWSVPYEQYF. CDR3 sequence (DNA): TGTGCCTGGAGTGTCCCATACGAGCAGTACTTC.

This sequence joins TRBV7-3 and TRBJ1-5; D ambiguous. The CDR3 is 13 amino acids. Between the trimmed V and J ends, which lost 4 bases and 7 bases, there was a span of 11 bases. Per germline, CDR1 SGHTA and CDR2 FQGTGA. Here the CDR3 DNA reads TGTGCCAGCAGCTCTGAATTTGGGCAGCCCCAGCATTTT. This gives the protein CASSSEFGQPQHF.

This chain joins TRBV4-2 and TRBJ2-6; 7 bases are shared with TRBD1. Germline-derived CDR1 and CDR2 are LGHNA and YNFKEQ. V shed 3 bases, J shed 0 bases, and the junction held 5 bases outside the gene matches. The CDR3 spans 17 residues. CDR3 region: CASSQGDRNSGANVLTF. Written as DNA, the CDR3 is TGTGCCAGCAGCCAGGGGGACAGAAACTCTGGGGCCAACGTCCTGACTTTC.

V gene TRBV9 combines with J gene TRBJ2-3; the match to TRBD2 covers 12 bases. J gave up 6 bases and V 0 bases, and 11 bases lay outside the gene matches. This CDR3 comprises 18 residues. CDR1 SGDLS and CDR2 YYNGEE come from the germline V gene. As DNA, the CDR3 is TGTGCCAGCAGCGTAGTGGGCACTAGCGGGGGGCGGGATGATACGCAGTATTTT. Protein: CASSVVGTSGGRDDTQYF.

This clone occurred a few times. The chain employs TRBV3-1 (or the pseudogene TRBV3-2) and TRBJ2-3; 11 nucleotides align to TRBD2. The CDR3 is 15 residues long. Per germline, CDR1 LGHDT and CDR2 YNNKEL (reference sequence). J was trimmed by 3 bases and V by 5 bases; bases with no gene match: 4. CDR3 bases: TGTGCCAGCAGCAACCGACTAGCGGGAACAGATACGCAGTATTTT. This codes for CASSNRLAGTDTQYF.

The chain joins TRBV5-6 to TRBJ1-2; D is uncertain. The CDR3 totals 12 residues. The germline V gene encodes CDR1 SGHDT and CDR2 YYEEEE. V gave up 0 bases and J gave up 5 bases, with 5 bases separating them. The DNA for the CDR3 is TGTGCCAGCAGCTTGGGAGGGTATGGCTACACCTTC. As protein: CASSLGGYGYTF.